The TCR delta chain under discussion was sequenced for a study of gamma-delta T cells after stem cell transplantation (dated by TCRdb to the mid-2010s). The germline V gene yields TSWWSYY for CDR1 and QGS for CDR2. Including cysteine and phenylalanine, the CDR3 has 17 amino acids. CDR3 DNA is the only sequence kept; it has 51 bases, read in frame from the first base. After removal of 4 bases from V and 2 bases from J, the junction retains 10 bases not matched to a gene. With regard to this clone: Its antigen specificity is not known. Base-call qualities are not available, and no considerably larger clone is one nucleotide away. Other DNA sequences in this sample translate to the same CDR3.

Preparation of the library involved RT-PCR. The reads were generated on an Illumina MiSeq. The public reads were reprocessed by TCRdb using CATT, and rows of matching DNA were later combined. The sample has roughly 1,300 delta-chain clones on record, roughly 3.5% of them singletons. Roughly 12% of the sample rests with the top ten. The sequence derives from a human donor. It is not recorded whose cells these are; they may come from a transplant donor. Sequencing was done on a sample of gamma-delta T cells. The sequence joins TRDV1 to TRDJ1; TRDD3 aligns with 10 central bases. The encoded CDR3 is CALGGLGDILFTDKLIF. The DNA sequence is TGTGCTCTTGGGGGGCTGGGGGATATCCTATTTACCGATAAACTCATCTTT.